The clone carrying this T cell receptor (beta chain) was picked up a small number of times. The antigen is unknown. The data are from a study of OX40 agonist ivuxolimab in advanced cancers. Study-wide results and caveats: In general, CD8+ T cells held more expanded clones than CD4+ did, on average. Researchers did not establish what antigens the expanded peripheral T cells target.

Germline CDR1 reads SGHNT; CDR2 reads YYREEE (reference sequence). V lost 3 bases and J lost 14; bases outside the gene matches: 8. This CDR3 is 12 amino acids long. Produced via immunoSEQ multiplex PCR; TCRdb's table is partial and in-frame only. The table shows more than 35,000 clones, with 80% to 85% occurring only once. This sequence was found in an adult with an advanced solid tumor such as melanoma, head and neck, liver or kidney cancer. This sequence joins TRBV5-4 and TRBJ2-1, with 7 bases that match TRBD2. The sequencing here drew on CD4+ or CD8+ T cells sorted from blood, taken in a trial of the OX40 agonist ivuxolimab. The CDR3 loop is CASSSREPREFF. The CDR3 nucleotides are TGTGCCAGCAGCTCGCGGGAGCCAAGGGAGTTCTTC. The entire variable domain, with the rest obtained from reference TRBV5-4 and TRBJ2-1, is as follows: ETGVTQSPTHLIKTRGQQVTLRCSSQSGHNTVSWYQQALGQGPQFIFQYYREEENGRGNFPPRFSGLQFPNYSSELNVNALELDDSALYLCASSSREPREFFGPGTRLTVL.